This TCR beta chain was found in a study of memory CD4+ T cells and cytomegalovirus serostatus. Single viable CD3+CD4+CD8-CD45RO+ cells were sorted as the memory CD4+ T cells. Germline V CDR1 and CDR2: GTSNPN, SVGIG (reference sequence). The CDR3 runs 13 residues. V shed 8 bases, J shed 5 bases, and the junction held 7 bases outside the gene matches. Repertoires were generated with immunoSEQ multiplex PCR, while TCRdb's copy carries only in-frame clones and drops some. The data show 55,000 or so clones, approximately 80% seen once. The TCR sequence derives from an adult in good health and CMV-seropositive. The sequenced sample was memory CD4+ T cells from blood. This sequence joins TRBV30 and TRBJ2-2, with 8 bases matching TRBD2. In DNA form, the CDR3 reads TGTGCCCGAAGCGGGAGCGGAACCGGGGAGCTGTTTTTT. Its protein product is CARSGSGTGELFF.